Following are 18 T cell receptor beta chains from one sample sequenced in a study of T cell repertoires in cytomegalovirus infection. TCRdb passed the reads through MiXCR, listing each CDR3 protein once. The table has a few hundred thousand distinct CDR3 sequences, 15% to 20% seen once. Sequenced sample: PBMCs. Receptor source: a human donor in good health (CMV status not recorded). Some clones in this sample may be carry-over from other donors' samples.

This sequence joins TRBV6-5 and TRBJ1-1, with no clear D. Germline V gives CDR1 MNHEY, CDR2 SVGAGI. The CDR3 contains 14 residues. V was trimmed by 2 bases and J by 4 bases, leaving 11 bases between them. The CDR3 DNA follows: TGTGCCAGCAGTTACGAGCCTAAGGCCACTGAAGCTTTCTTT. Translated, it gives CASSYEPKATEAFF.

The genes are TRBV6-1 and TRBJ1-2; unclear D gene. Between the trimmed V and J ends, which lost 7 bases and 3 bases, there was a span of 15 bases. CDR1 and CDR2 from the germline V gene are MNHNS and SASEGT. The CDR3 runs 14 residues. The CDR3 DNA follows: TGTGCCAGCAAATTCGGCGGAACTGACTATGGCTACACCTTC. Translated: CASKFGGTDYGYTF.

This clonotype has a count of ten or more. The chain employs TRBV12-3 or TRBV12-4 and TRBJ2-2; 8 bases match TRBD2. With 8 bases clipped from V and 3 bases from J, the junction kept 8 bases outside the gene matches. CDR3 length: 15 residues. The CDR3 region has the DNA TGTGCCAGCTGTGGGAGCGGGAGAGACACCGGGGAGCTGTTTTTT. This translates into CASCGSGRDTGELFF.

The gene calls are TRBV9 and TRBJ2-3, with no clear D. Germline CDR1 reads SGDLS; CDR2 reads YYNGEE. This CDR3 is 13 amino acids long. Between the trimmed V and J ends, which lost 1 base and 2 bases, there was a span of 5 bases. CDR3 bases: TGTGCCAGCAGCGTAAACCCCACAGATACGCAGTATTTT. Its protein is CASSVNPTDTQYF. Supplemented by reference TRBV9 and TRBJ2-3, the full variable domain reads DSGVTQTPKHLITATGQRVTLRCSPRSGDLSVYWYQQSLDQGLQFLIQYYNGEERAKGNILERFSAQQFPDLHSELNLSSLELGDSALYFCASSVNPTDTQYFGPGTRLTVL.

There are a few counts of this clonotype. The chain has TRBV7-9 and TRBJ1-1, with D perhaps TRBD1 (5 bases). The CDR3 runs 16 residues. Trimming stripped 5 bases from V and 1 base from J, with 17 bases between. Germline loops: CDR1 SEHNR, CDR2 FQNEAQ (reference sequence). CDR3 sequence (DNA): TGTGCCAGCAGCCCGCTACGGGGAGGGGCGAACACTGAAGCTTTCTTT. The encoded protein is CASSPLRGGANTEAFF.

This clonotype was counted at least ten times. The CDR3 here is CASSLLRLAGVSYNEQFF. CDR3 coding DNA: TGTGCCAGCAGCTTATTGCGGCTAGCGGGAGTATCCTACAATGAGCAGTTCTTC. This sequence joins TRBV7-2 and TRBJ2-1; 10 nucleotides match TRBD2. Germline V gives CDR1 SGHTA, CDR2 FQGNSA. CDR3 length: 18 amino acids. The ends lost 2 bases at V and 1 base at J; junction bases unmatched: 8.

The chain recombines TRBV20-1 with TRBJ2-5, with 10 bases fitting TRBD2. The junction had 12 bases not matched to a gene; V was cut back by 2 bases and J by 6 bases. Germline V gene sequence: CDR1 DFQATT, CDR2 SNEGSKA (reference sequence). The CDR3 runs 16 residues. CDR3 loop: CSARLAGTSVGKTQYF. The CDR3 nucleotides are TGCAGTGCTAGACTTGCCGGGACTAGCGTTGGGAAGACCCAGTACTTC.

The rearrangement joins TRBV5-1 to TRBJ2-3; 10 nucleotides agree with TRBD2. V was pared by 0 bases and J by 2 bases, with 12 bases of the junction left unmatched. This CDR3 has 19 amino acids. Germline V gives CDR1 SGHRS, CDR2 YFSETQ. The CDR3: CASSLVWGSGTSATDTQYF. The CDR3 DNA sequence: TGCGCCAGCAGCTTGGTTTGGGGATCCGGGACTAGCGCCACAGATACGCAGTATTTT.

In DNA form, the CDR3 reads TGTGCCAGCAGTGATAACTTTAACCCTACGCAGTATTTT. Residues: CASSDNFNPTQYF. This sequence joins TRBV6-4 and TRBJ2-3; D ambiguous. This CDR3 has 13 amino acids. The V end lost 3 bases, the J end lost 8 bases, and 12 bases lay between the germline ends. The germline gives CDR1 MRHNA, CDR2 SNTAGT.

V is TRBV4-3 and J is TRBJ1-5; no definite D call. The V gene's germline CDR1 is LGHNA and CDR2 YSLEER. V was trimmed by 5 bases and J by 3 bases, leaving 8 bases between them. The CDR3 length is 13 residues. The CDR3 spells CASSYRFNQPQHF. In DNA, the CDR3 is TGCGCCAGCAGCTATAGATTCAATCAGCCCCAGCATTTT.

The gene calls are TRBV19 and TRBJ2-3; 8 nucleotides align to TRBD2. The CDR3 covers 16 residues. Germline V CDR1 and CDR2: LNHDA, SQIVND (reference sequence). Germline trimming cut 4 bases from V and 2 bases from J; bases unmatched to any gene: 8. DNA for the CDR3: TGTGCCAGTAGTACGCAAACGCGGGGGGCCACAGATACGCAGTATTTT. Residues: CASSTQTRGATDTQYF.

This clonotype was observed a few times. This rearrangement joins TRBV9 to TRBJ2-5; maybe TRBD1 (5 bases). Germline V gene data show CDR1 as SGDLS and CDR2 as YYNGEE. This CDR3 spans 15 amino acids. Trimming took off 2 bases at V and 0 bases at J, with 11 bases between the two ends. The CDR3 DNA sequence: TGTGCCAGCAGCGTGGGGCACAGAAACCAAGAGACCCAGTACTTC. This gives the protein CASSVGHRNQETQYF.

This chain links TRBV20-1 with TRBJ2-5; no definite D call. This CDR3 has 12 residues. Trimming took off 8 bases at V and 2 bases at J, with 12 bases between the two ends. CDR1 and CDR2 (germline): DFQATT, SNEGSKA (reference sequence). The DNA for the CDR3 is TGCAGTCCCCCCGTCCAACAAGAGACCCAGTACTTC. It yields the protein CSPPVQQETQYF.

The chain carries TRBV7-2 and TRBJ2-7; TRBD1 might be the D (6 bases). Germline assignment: CDR1 SGHTA and CDR2 FQGNSA. Trimming removed 3 bases at V and 5 bases at J, with 11 bases between. CDR3 length: 13 amino acids. The CDR3 loop reads CASSFSRDNEQYF. DNA for the CDR3: TGTGCCAGCAGCTTCTCCCGGGACAACGAGCAGTACTTC.

This rearrangement joins TRBV7-8 to TRBJ1-5; the D is unclear. CDR3 length: 14 amino acids. CDR1 is SGHVS and CDR2 is FQNEAQ in the germline V gene. Between the trimmed V and J ends, which lost 4 bases and 8 bases, there was a span of 15 bases. CDR3 nucleotide sequence: TGTGCCAGCAGCTCCCTCGGCGTTCACGAGCCCCAGCATTTT. Protein product: CASSSLGVHEPQHF.

This clonotype has a count of ten or more. The V and J genes are TRBV7-2 and TRBJ2-3; D could derive from TRBD1 or TRBD2 (5 bases each). Germline V gene lookup returns CDR1 SGHTA and CDR2 FQGNSA. This CDR3 is 14 amino acids long. Trimming left V 2 bases short and J 0 bases short, with 6 bases between. The CDR3 loop is CASSLWGSTDTQYF. CDR3 bases: TGTGCCAGCAGCTTATGGGGGAGCACAGATACGCAGTATTTT.

This clonotype was detected many times. This chain uses TRBV7-2 with TRBJ1-4; D is undetermined. This CDR3 comprises 13 residues. Germline CDR1 reads SGHTA; CDR2 reads FQGNSA. Trimming took off 3 bases at V and 8 bases at J, with 10 bases between the two ends. This CDR3 reads CASSFGQGEKLFF. The CDR3 DNA is TGTGCCAGCAGCTTTGGGCAAGGGGAAAAACTGTTTTTT.

This clonotype was observed many times. V is TRBV12-3 or TRBV12-4 and J is TRBJ2-7; TRBD1 is a possible D gene (6 bases). Trimming removed 6 bases at V and 2 bases at J, with 11 bases between. The CDR3 is 13 amino acids. The CDR3 protein is CASSQDSAYEQYF. The CDR3 nucleotides are TGTGCCAGCAGCCAGGACAGCGCCTACGAGCAGTACTTC.